This T cell receptor (beta chain) was identified during a study of control samples from healthy donors and cancer patients. TCRdb's copy holds only in-frame clones and misses some; the assay was immunoSEQ multiplex PCR. The sample holds about 130,000 clones; about 93% are singletons and the top ten take 1.5% to 2%. The V end was cut by 4 bases, the J end by 2 bases, with 16 bases between. Germline V CDR1 and CDR2: SEHNR, FQNEAQ (reference sequence). This CDR3 is 16 amino acids long. This TCR came from a man aged 50 or older with head and neck cancer. Input material: PBMCs. J is TRBJ2-3 and V is TRBV7-9; D gene ambiguous. Here the CDR3 reads CASSSYVAGDTDTQYF. CDR3 sequence (DNA): TGTGCCAGCAGCTCGTATGTGGCAGGAGACACAGATACGCAGTATTTT.